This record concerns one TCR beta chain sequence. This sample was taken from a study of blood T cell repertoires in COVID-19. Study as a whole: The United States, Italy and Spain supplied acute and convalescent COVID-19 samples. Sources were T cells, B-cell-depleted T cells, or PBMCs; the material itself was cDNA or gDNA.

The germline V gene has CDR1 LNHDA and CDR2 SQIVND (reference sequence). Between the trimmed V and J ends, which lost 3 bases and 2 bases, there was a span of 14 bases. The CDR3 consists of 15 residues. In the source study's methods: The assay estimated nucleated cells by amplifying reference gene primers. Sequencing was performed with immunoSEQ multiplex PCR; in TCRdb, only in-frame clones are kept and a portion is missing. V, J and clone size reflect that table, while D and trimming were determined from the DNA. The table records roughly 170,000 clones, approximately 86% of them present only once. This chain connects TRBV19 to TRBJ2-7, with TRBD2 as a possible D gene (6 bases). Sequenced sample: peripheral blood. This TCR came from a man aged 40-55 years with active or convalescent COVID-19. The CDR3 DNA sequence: TGTGCCAGTAGTATGGGCGTCGGGAGAACCTACGAGCAGTACTTC. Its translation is CASSMGVGRTYEQYF.